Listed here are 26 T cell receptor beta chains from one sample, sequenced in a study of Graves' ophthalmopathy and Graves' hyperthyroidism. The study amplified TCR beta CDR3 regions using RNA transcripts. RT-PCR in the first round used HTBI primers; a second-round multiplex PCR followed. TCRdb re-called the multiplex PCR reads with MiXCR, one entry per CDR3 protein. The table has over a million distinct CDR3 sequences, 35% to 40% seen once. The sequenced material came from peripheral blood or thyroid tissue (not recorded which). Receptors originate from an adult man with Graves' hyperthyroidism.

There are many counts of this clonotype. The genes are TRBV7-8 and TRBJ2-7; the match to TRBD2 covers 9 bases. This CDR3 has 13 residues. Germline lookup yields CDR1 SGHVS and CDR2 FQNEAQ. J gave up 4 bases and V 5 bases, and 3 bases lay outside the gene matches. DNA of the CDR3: TGTGCCAGCAGCGGCGGGAGGGGTTACGAGCAGTACTTC. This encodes CASSGGRGYEQYF.

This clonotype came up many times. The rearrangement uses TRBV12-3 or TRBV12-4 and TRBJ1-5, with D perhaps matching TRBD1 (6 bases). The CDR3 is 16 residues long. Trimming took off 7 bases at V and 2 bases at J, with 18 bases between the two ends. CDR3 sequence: CASKLRGTSGNQPQHF. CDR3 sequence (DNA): TGTGCCAGCAAGCTCAGGGGAACATCGGGCAATCAGCCCCAGCATTTT.

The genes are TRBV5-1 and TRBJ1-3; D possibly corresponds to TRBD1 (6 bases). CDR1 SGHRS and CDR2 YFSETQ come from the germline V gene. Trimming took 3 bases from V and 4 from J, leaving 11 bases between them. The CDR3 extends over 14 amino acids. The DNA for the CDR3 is TGCGCCAGCAGCTCACAGGGTTGGGGAAACACCATATATTTT. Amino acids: CASSSQGWGNTIYF.

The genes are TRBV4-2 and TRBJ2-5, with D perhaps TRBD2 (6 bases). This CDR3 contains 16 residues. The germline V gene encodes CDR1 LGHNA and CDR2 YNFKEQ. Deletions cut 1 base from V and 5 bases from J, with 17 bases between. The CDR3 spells CASSQVPGLDAETQYF. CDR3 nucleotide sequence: TGTGCCAGCAGCCAAGTTCCGGGACTCGACGCGGAGACCCAGTACTTC.

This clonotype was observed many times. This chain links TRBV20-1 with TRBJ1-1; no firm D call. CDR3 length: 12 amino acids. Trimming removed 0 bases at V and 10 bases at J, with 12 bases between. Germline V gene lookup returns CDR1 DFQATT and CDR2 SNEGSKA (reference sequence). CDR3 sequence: CSARDRGVGAFF. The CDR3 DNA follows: TGCAGTGCTAGAGATCGTGGGGTTGGAGCTTTCTTT.

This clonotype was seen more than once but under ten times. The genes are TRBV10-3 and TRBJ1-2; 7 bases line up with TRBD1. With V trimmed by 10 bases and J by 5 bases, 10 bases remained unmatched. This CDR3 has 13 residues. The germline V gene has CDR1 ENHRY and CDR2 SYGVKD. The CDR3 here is CATRPGQLYGYTF. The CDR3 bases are TGTGCCACCAGACCGGGACAGCTTTATGGCTACACCTTC.

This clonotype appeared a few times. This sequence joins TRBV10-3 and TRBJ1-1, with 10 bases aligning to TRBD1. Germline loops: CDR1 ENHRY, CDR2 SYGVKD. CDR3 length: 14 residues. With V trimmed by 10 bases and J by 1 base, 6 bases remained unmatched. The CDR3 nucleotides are TGTGCCACCCGGACAGGGGGGGAGAACACTGAAGCTTTCTTT. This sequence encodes CATRTGGENTEAFF.

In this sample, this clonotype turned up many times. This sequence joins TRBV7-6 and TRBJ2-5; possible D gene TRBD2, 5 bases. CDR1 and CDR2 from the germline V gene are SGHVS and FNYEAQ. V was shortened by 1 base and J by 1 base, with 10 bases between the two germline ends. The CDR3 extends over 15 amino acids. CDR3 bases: TGTGCCAGCAGCTTAGGTCGTGGACTCCAAGAGACCCAGTACTTC. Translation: CASSLGRGLQETQYF.

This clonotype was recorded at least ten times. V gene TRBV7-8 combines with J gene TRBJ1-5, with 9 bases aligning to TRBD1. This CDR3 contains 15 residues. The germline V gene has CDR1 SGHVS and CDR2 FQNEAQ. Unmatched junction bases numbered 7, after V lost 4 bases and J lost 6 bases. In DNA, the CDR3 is TGTGCCAGCAGCTCCGGGACAGGGCCCGGTCAGCCCCAGCATTTT. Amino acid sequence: CASSSGTGPGQPQHF.

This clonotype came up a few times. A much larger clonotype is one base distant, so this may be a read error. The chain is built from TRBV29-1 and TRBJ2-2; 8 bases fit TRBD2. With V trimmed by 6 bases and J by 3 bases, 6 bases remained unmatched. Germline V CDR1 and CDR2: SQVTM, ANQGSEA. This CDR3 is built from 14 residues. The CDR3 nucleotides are TGCAGCGTCGAGACTAGCGAGGACACCGGGGAGCTGTTTTTT. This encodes CSVETSEDTGELFF.

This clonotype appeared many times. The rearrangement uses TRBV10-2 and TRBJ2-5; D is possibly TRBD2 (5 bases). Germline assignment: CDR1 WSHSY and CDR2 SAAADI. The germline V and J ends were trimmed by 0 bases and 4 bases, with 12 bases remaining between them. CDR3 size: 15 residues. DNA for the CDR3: TGCGCCAGCAGTGAGTCGCTAGCCACGGGAGAGACCCAGTACTTC. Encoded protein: CASSESLATGETQYF.

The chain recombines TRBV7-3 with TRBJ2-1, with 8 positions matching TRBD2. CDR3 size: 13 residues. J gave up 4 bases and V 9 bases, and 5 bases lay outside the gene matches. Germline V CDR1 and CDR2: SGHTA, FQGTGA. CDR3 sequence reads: CASSGTGYNEQFF. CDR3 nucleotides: TGTGCCAGTAGCGGGACTGGTTACAATGAGCAGTTCTTC.

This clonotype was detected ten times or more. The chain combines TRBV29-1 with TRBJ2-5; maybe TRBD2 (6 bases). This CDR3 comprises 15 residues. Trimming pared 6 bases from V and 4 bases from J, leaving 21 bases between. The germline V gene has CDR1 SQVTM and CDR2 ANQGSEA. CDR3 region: CSVDAGRGRRETQYF. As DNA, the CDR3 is TGCAGCGTCGACGCGGGGCGGGGCCGCCGAGAGACCCAGTACTTC.

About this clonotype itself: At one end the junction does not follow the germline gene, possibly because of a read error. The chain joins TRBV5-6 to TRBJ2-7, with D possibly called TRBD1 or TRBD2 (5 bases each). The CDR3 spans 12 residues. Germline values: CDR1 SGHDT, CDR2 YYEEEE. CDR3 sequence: CANSFGAYEQYF. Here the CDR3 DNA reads TGTGCCAACAGCTTCGGGGCGTACGAGCAGTACTTC.

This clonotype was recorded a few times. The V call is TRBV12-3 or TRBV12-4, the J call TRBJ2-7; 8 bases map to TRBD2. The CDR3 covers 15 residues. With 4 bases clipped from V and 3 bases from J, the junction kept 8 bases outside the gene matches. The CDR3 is CASSSSGRLIYEQYF. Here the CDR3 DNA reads TGTGCCAGCAGTTCCAGCGGGAGATTAATCTACGAGCAGTACTTC.

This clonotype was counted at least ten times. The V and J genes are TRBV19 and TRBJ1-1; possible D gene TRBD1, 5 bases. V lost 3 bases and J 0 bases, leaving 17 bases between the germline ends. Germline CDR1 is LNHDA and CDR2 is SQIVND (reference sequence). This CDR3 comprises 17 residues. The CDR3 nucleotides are TGTGCCAGTAGTATTAGGCAGGGTTTGTACTTGAACACTGAAGCTTTCTTT. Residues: CASSIRQGLYLNTEAFF. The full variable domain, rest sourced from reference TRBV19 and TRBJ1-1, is DGGITQSPKYLFRKEGQNVTLSCEQNLNHDAMYWYRQDPGQGLRLIYYSQIVNDFQKGDIAEGYSVSREKKESFPLTVTSAQKNPTAFYLCASSIRQGLYLNTEAFFGQGTRLTVV.

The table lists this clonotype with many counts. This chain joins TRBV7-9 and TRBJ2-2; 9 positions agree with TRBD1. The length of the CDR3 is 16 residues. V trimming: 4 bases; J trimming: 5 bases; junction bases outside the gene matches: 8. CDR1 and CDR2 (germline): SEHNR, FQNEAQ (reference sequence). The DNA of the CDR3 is TGTGCCAGCAGCTCCGCCGGACAGGGGTCGACCGGGGAGCTGTTTTTT. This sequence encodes CASSSAGQGSTGELFF.

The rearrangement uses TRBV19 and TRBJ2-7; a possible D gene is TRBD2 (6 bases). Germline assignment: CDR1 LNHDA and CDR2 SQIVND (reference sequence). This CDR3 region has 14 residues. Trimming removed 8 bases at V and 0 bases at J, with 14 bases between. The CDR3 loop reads CASQPDGSSYEQYF. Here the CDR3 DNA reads TGTGCCAGTCAACCGGACGGGAGCTCCTACGAGCAGTACTTC.

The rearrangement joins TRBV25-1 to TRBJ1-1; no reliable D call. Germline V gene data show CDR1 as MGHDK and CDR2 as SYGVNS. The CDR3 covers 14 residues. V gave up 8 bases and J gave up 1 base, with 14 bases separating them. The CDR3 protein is CASSEAPRNTEAFF. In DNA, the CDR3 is TGTGCCAGCTCCGAGGCCCCTAGGAACACTGAAGCTTTCTTT.

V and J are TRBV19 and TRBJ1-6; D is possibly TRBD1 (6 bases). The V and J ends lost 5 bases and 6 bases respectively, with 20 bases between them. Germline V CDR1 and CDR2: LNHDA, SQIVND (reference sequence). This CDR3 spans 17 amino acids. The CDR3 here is CASSAARQGHRNSPLHF. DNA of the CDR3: TGTGCCAGTAGTGCCGCCCGGCAGGGACACCGTAATTCACCCCTCCACTTT.

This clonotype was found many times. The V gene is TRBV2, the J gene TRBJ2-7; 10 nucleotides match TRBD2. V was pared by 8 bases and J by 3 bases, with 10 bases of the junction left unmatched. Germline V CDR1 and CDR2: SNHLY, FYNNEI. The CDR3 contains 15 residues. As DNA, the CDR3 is TGTGCCAGCGTTGCGGTGGGACTAGCGAGCTACGAGCAGTACTTC. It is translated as CASVAVGLASYEQYF.

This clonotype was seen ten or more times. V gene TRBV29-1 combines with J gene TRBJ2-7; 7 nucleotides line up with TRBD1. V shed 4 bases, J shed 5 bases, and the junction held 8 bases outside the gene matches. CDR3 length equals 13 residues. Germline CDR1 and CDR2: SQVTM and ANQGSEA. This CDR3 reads CSVGEDRRNEQYF. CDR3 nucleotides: TGCAGCGTTGGCGAGGACAGGAGGAACGAGCAGTACTTC.

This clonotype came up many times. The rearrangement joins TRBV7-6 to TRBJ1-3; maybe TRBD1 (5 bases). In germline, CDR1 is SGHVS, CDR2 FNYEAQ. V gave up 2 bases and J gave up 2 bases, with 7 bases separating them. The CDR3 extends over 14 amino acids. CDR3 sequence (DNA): TGTGCCAGCAGCTTACAGGGTGCTGGAAACACCATATATTTT. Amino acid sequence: CASSLQGAGNTIYF.

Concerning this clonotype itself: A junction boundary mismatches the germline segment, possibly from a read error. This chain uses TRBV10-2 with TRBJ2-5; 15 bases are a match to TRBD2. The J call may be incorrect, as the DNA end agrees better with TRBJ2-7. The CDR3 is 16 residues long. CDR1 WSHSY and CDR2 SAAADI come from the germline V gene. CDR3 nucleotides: TGTGCCAGCACCGGGACTAGCGGGAGGTCCCCCTACGAGCAGTACTTC. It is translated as CASTGTSGRSPYEQYF.

CDR3 nucleotide sequence: TGTGCCATCAAGGAGGGGGACATCGCTTCACCCCTCCACTTT. Amino acids: CAIKEGDIASPLHF. The chain uses TRBV10-3 and TRBJ1-6, with D possibly matching TRBD1 (6 bases). Germline V gene data show CDR1 as ENHRY and CDR2 as SYGVKD. Trimming shortened V by 7 bases and J by 9 bases, and 16 bases separated the two germline ends. This CDR3 comprises 14 residues.

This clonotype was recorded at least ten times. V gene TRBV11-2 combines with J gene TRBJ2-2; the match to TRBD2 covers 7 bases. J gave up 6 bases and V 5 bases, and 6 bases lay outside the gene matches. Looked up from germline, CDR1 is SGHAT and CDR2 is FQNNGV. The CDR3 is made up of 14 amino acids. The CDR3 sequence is CASSGGSLAGELFF. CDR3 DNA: TGTGCCAGCAGCGGCGGGAGTTTAGCCGGGGAGCTGTTTTTT.